The clone carrying this T cell receptor (beta chain) was detected only once. Its antigen is still unknown. The data stem from a study of post-analysis software for immune sequencing data. The CDR3 has 14 amino acids. In germline, CDR1 is DFQATT, CDR2 SNEGSKA (reference sequence). Study results and limitations: Significantly lower normalized Chao1 diversity was seen in multiple sclerosis patients than in controls. Controls had lower frequencies than patients of 4 or 5 TRBV segments, which included TRBV5-6, TRBV5-1 and TRBV20-1.

Incorporated into the TCR beta cDNA libraries were unique molecular identifiers, which served to reduce PCR and sequencing biases. Each batch of roughly 1 to 10 million T cells produced roughly 450,000 cDNA molecules. TCRdb re-analysed the PCR reads in MiXCR, keeping a single row per CDR3 protein. Of approximately 460,000 distinct CDR3 sequences listed, under 55% were seen once; the top ten hold around 10%. This TCR was sampled from a girl aged 10 to 17 with multiple sclerosis. The sequenced sample consisted of blood. The V gene is TRBV20-1, the J gene TRBJ2-4; 10 bases are shared with TRBD2. The J call is uncertain, as TRBJ2-7 better fits the DNA end. The CDR3 region is CSAGSGRAGYEQYF. The CDR3 DNA reads as TGCAGTGCTGGAAGCGGGAGGGCCGGCTACGAGCAGTACTTC.